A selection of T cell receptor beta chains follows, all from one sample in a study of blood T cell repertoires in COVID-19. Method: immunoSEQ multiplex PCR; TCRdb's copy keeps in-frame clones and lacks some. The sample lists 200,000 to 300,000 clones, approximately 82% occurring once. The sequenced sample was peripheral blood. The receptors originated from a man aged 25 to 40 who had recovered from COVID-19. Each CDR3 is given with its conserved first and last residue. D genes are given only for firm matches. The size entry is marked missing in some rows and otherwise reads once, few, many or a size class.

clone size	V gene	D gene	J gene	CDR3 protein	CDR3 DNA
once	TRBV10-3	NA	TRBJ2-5	CAISEGGGETQYF	TGTGCCATCAGTGAGGGGGGCGGGGAGACCCAGTACTTC
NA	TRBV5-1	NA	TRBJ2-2	CASSFEGVPNTGELFF	TGCGCCAGCAGCTTTGAAGGGGTTCCCAACACCGGGGAGCTGTTTTTT
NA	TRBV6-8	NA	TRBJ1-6	CASSYSRHSYNSPLHF	TGTGCCAGCAGTTACTCGCGGCACTCCTATAATTCACCCCTCCACTTT
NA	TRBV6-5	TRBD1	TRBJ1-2	CASTDPRTGGDGYTF	TGTGCCAGCACCGACCCCCGGACAGGGGGCGATGGCTACACCTTC
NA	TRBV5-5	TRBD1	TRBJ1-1	CASSRGAHRGTNTEAFF	TGTGCCAGCAGCCGAGGAGCCCACAGGGGCACGAACACTGAAGCTTTCTTT
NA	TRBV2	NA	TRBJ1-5	CASSDGGNQPQHF	TGTGCCAGCAGTGACGGAGGGAATCAGCCCCAGCATTTT
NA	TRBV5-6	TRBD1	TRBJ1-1	CASSYGQGNTEAFF	TGTGCCAGCAGCTACGGACAGGGGAATACTGAAGCTTTCTTT
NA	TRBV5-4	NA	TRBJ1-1	CASSDRQKNTEAFF	TGTGCCAGCAGCGACAGACAAAAGAACACTGAAGCTTTCTTT
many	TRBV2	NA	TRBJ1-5	CASMGDGVYQPQHF	TGTGCCAGCATGGGTGACGGGGTTTACCAGCCCCAGCATTTT
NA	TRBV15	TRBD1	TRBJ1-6	CATSITPGTGGNIDDSPLHF	TGTGCCACCAGCATAACCCCCGGGACAGGGGGCAATATTGATGATTCACCCCTCCACTTT
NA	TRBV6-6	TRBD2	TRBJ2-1	CASSQSSGAFYRNEQFF	TGTGCCAGCAGTCAATCTAGCGGGGCCTTTTATCGGAATGAGCAGTTCTTC
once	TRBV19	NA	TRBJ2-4	CASSISSKNIQYF	TGTGCCAGTAGTATTAGTTCCAAAAACATTCAGTACTTC
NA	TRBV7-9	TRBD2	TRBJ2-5	CASSLSSGGSETQYF	TGTGCCAGCAGCTTATCTAGCGGGGGCTCGGAGACCCAGTACTTC
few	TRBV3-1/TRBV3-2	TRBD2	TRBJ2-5	CASSRGLAGTETQYF	TGTGCCAGCAGCCGCGGACTAGCGGGGACAGAGACCCAGTACTTC
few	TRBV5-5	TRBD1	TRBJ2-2	CASSHQDRGNTGELFF	TGTGCCAGCAGCCACCAGGACAGGGGTAACACCGGGGAGCTGTTTTTT
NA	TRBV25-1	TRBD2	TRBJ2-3	CASSGGRAGVYTDTQYF	TGTGCCAGCAGTGGAGGTCGGGCGGGGGTTTACACAGATACGCAGTATTTT
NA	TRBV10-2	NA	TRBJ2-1	CASSPRYNEQFF	TGCGCCAGCAGTCCTAGATACAATGAGCAGTTCTTC
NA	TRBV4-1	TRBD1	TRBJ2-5	CASSSRTGVGETQYF	TGCGCCAGCAGCTCAAGGACAGGGGTTGGGGAGACCCAGTACTTC
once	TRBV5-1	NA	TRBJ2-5	CASSLDRQETQYF	TGCGCCAGCAGCTTGGACAGACAAGAGACCCAGTACTTC
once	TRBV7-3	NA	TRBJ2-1	CASSLGSGLPNEQFF	TGTGCCAGCAGCTTAGGTAGCGGACTTCCCAATGAGCAGTTCTTC
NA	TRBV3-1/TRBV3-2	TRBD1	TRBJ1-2	CASSHGTGGTGYTF	TGTGCCAGCAGCCATGGGACAGGGGGTACTGGCTACACCTTC
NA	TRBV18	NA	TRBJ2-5	CASSPGLGVGETQYF	TGTGCCAGCTCACCTGGTCTGGGAGTTGGGGAGACCCAGTACTTC
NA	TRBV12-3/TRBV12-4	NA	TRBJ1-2	CASTGGGFSGYTF	TGTGCCAGCACCGGGGGGGGTTTCAGTGGCTACACCTTC
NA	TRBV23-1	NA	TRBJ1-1	CASSQSAGAEAFF	TGCGCCAGCAGTCAATCCGCAGGTGCGGAAGCTTTCTTT
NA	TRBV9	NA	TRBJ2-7	CASSPPTGNEQYF	TGTGCCAGCAGCCCCCCCACAGGCAACGAGCAGTACTTC
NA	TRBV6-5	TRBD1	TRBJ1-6	CASSRDRKNSPLHF	TGTGCCAGCAGTCGGGACAGGAAAAATTCACCCCTCCACTTT
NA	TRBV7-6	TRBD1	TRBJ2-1	CASSPDRGHWDEQFF	TGTGCCAGCAGCCCGGACAGGGGTCATTGGGATGAGCAGTTCTTC
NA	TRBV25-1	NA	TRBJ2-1	CASSVQGGSYNEQFF	TGTGCCAGCAGTGTACAGGGGGGGTCCTACAATGAGCAGTTCTTC
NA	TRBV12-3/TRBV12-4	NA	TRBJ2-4	CASTSKNIQYF	TGTGCCAGCACCTCCAAAAACATTCAGTACTTC
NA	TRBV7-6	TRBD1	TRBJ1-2	CASSSGGGYTF	TGTGCCAGCAGCTCAGGGGGCGGCTACACCTTC
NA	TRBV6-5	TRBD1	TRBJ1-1	CATGEMNTEAFF	TGTGCGACAGGGGAAATGAACACTGAAGCTTTCTTT
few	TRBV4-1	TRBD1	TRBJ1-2	CASSQDRDRPYGYTF	TGCGCCAGCAGCCAAGACCGGGACAGGCCTTATGGCTACACCTTC
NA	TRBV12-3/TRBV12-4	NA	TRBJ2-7	CASSRGWVYEQYF	TGTGCCAGCAGCCGAGGGTGGGTGTACGAGCAGTACTTC
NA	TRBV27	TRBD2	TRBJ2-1	CASSARVAGDNEQFF	TGTGCCAGCAGTGCCCGGGTAGCGGGGGACAATGAGCAGTTCTTC
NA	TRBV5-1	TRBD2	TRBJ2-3	CASSWSSGGASDTQYF	TGCGCCAGCAGCTGGAGTAGCGGGGGGGCCTCAGATACGCAGTATTTT
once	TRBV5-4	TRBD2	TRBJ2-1	CASSLTSGAHNEQFF	TGTGCCAGCAGCTTGACTAGCGGGGCCCACAATGAGCAGTTCTTC
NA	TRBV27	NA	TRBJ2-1	CASSRGNEQFF	TGTGCCAGCAGTAGGGGCAATGAGCAGTTCTTC
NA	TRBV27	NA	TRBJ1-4	CASRLAGQSNEKLFF	TGTGCCAGCAGACTGGCGGGGCAATCTAATGAAAAACTGTTTTTT
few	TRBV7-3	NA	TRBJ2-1	CASSLIPGGPGGQFF	TGTGCCAGCAGCTTAATCCCCGGCGGGCCCGGTGGGCAGTTCTTC
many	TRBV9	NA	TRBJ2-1	CASSAGYNEQFF	TGTGCCAGCAGCGCAGGGTACAATGAGCAGTTCTTC
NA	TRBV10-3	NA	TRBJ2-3	CASSRGGADTDTQYF	TGTGCAAGTAGTAGAGGCGGGGCGGACACAGATACGCAGTATTTT
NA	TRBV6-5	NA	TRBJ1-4	CASKSGLSEKLFF	TGTGCCAGCAAGTCAGGTCTCAGCGAAAAACTGTTTTTT
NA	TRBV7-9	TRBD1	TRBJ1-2	CASSPESGTVPYGYTF	TGTGCCAGCAGCCCCGAATCCGGGACAGTCCCCTATGGCTACACCTTC
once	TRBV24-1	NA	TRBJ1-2	CATSDPFYGYTF	TGTGCCACCAGTGATCCCTTCTATGGCTACACCTTC
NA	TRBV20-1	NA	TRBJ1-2	CSASNYGYTF	TGCAGTGCCAGTAACTATGGCTACACCTTC
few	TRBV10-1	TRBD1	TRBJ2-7	CASSEDRGRDEQYF	TGCGCCAGCAGTGAAGACAGGGGACGTGACGAGCAGTACTTC
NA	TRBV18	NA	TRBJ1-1	CASSPSSAGWNTEAFF	TGTGCCAGCTCACCTAGCTCAGCAGGGTGGAACACTGAAGCTTTCTTT
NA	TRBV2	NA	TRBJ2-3	CASSEGSTDTQYF	TGTGCCAGCAGTGAGGGCAGCACAGATACGCAGTATTTT
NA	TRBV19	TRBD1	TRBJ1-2	CASDTGQGINYGYTF	TGTGCCAGTGATACGGGACAGGGGATTAACTATGGCTACACCTTC
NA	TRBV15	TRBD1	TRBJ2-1	CATSGRTGYYNEQFF	TGTGCCACCAGCGGACGGACAGGATACTACAATGAGCAGTTCTTC
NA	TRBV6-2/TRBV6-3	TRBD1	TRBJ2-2	CASGSGQGDTGELFF	TGTGCCAGCGGTTCCGGACAGGGGGACACCGGGGAGCTGTTTTTT
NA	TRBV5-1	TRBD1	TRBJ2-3	CASSQGVPSTDTQYF	TGCGCCAGCTCACAGGGGGTACCTAGCACAGATACGCAGTATTTT
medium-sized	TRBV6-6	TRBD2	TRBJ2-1	CASSIAGESYNEQFF	TGTGCCAGCAGTATAGCGGGGGAGTCCTACAATGAGCAGTTCTTC